This TCR beta chain was sequenced during a study of T cells after yellow fever vaccination. Study-wide results and limits: Subsequent to the booster, the majority of primary-vaccination clones reappeared (less than 97% CD4, 88% CD8).

The CDR3 consists of 12 residues. 5'RACE template switching added a universal primer site and UMIs to TCR cDNA. TCRdb itself ran the 5' RACE reads through MiXCR, one entry per CDR3 protein. Of about 50,000 distinct CDR3 sequences detected, 7% to 8.5% appear once; the ten largest clones hold approximately 28%. This clonotype was counted only a few times. Its antigen remains unidentified. At one boundary the junction diverges from the germline segment, which might be a read error. The sequencing used CD8+ T cells sorted from PBMCs, collected roughly 14 days after the first yellow fever vaccination. This TCR came from a young man who received the YFV17D yellow fever vaccine. The chain links TRBV12-3 or TRBV12-4 to TRBJ2-3; tentative D call: TRBD2 (7 bases). The CDR3 DNA is TGTGCCAGCAGTTTAAGGCGGGGGCCCCCTGATTTT. Translated, it gives CASSLRRGPPDF.